The source of this T cell receptor beta chain is a study of glioma-infiltrating T cells after dendritic cell vaccination. Overall study: Monocyte-derived dendritic cells, cultured approximately 7 days with IL-4 and GM-CSF, were pulsed with autologous tumor lysate. Patients received three intradermal dendritic cell vaccine injections at biweekly intervals. Study results and limitations: Estimated pretreatment TIL content predicted outcome after dendritic cell vaccination.

Data came from immunoSEQ multiplex PCR; TCRdb stores just in-frame clones and leaves some out. Of fewer than 85,000 clones listed, roughly 89% were seen once; the top ten hold roughly 3.2%. Isocitrate dehydrogenase mutation was absent in all glioblastoma patients. On this clone: Its target is unknown.

The CDR3 covers 15 residues. Germline CDR1 is SNHLY and CDR2 is FYNNEI. With 6 bases removed from V and 0 bases from J, the gap between germline ends came to 12 bases. The gene calls are TRBV2 and TRBJ1-3; D is ambiguous. This specimen was blood, taken before dendritic cell vaccination. This clonotype originated in a human donor with glioblastoma. CDR3 residues: CASSGRRISGNTIYF. The CDR3 DNA reads TGTGCCAGCAGCGGTCGGCGGATCTCTGGAAACACCATATATTTT.